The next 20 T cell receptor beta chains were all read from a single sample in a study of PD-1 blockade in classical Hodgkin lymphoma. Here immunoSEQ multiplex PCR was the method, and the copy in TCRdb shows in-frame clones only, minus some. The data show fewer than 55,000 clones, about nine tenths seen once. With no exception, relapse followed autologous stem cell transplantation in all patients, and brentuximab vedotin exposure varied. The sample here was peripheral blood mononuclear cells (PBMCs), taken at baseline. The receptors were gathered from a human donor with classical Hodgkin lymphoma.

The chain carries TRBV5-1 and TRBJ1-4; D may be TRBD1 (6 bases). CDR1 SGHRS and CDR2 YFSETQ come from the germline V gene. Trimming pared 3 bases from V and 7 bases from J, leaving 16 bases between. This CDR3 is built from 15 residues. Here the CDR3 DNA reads TGCGCCAGCAGCTCGAATACAGGGAAGGGTGAAAAACTGTTTTTT. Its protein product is CASSSNTGKGEKLFF.

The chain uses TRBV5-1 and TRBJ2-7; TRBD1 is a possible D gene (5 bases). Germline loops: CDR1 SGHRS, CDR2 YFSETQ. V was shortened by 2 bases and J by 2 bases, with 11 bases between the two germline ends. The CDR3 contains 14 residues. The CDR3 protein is CASSFTTATYEQYF. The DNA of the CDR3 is TGCGCCAGCAGCTTCACGACAGCCACCTACGAGCAGTACTTC.

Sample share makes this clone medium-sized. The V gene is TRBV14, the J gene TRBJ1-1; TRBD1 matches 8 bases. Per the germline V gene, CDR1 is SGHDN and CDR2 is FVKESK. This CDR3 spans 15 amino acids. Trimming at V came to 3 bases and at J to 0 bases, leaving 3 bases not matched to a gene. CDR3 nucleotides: TGTGCCAGCAGCCAGCAGGGGGCCTTGAACACTGAAGCTTTCTTT. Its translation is CASSQQGALNTEAFF.

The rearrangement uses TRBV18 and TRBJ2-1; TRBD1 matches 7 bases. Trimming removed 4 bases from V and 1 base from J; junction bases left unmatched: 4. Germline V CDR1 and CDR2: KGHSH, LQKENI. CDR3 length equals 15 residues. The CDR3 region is CASSQTGQSYNEQFF. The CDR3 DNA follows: TGTGCCAGCTCACAAACGGGACAGTCCTACAATGAGCAGTTCTTC.

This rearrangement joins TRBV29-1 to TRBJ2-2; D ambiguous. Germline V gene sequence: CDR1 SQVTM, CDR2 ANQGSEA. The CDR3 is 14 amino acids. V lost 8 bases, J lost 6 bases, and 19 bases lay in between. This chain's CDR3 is CSINRGGEAGELFF. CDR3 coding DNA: TGCAGCATTAACAGAGGTGGAGAGGCCGGGGAGCTGTTTTTT.

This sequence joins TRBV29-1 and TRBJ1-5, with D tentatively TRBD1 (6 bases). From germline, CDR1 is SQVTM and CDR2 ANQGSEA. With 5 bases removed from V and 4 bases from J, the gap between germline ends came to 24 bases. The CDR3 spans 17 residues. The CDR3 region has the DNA TGCAGCGTTCTAGCCCCGGGACATGAAATTACAAATCAGCCCCAGCATTTT. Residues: CSVLAPGHEITNQPQHF.

CDR3 coding DNA: TGTGCCAGCAGCTTCCGGGACAGGGCTTTAGTTGGAGCTTTCTTT. This encodes CASSFRDRALVGAFF. V and J are TRBV11-2 and TRBJ1-1; 9 bases agree with TRBD1. The germline CDR1 and CDR2 sequences are SGHAT and FQNNGV. The CDR3 length is 15 residues. After removal of 3 bases from V and 10 bases from J, the junction contained 12 bases not matched to a gene.

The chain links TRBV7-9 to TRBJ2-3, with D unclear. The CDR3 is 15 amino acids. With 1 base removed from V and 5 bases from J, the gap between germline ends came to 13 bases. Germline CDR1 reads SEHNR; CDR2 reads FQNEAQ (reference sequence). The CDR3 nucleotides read TGTGCCAGCAGCTTAGTCGGCGTCTATCGAGATACGCAGTATTTT. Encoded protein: CASSLVGVYRDTQYF.

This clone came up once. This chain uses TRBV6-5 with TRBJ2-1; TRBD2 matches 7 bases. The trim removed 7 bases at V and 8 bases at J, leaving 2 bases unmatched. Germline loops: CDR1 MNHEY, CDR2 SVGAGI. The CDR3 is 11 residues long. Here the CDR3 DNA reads TGTGCCAGCATGGCGGGGGATGAGCAGTTCTTC. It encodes CASMAGDEQFF.

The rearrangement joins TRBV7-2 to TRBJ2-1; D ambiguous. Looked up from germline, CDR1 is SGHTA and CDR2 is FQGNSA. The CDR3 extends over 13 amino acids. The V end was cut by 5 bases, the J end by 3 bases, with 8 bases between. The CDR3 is CASSMTYYNEQFF. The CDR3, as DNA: TGTGCCAGCAGCATGACGTACTACAATGAGCAGTTCTTC.

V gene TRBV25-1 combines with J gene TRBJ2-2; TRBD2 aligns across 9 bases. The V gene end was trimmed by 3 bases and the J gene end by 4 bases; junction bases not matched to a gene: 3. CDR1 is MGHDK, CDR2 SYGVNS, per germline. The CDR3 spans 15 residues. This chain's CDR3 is CASSDRGGATGELFF. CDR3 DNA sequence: TGTGCCAGCAGTGACCGCGGGGGGGCCACCGGGGAGCTGTTTTTT.

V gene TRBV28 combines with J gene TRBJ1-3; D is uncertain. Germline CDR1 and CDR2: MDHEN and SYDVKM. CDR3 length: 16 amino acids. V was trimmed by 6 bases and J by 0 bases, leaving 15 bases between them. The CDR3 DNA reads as TGTGCCAGCAGACCCCGTGGACGGAACTCTGGAAACACCATATATTTT. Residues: CASRPRGRNSGNTIYF.

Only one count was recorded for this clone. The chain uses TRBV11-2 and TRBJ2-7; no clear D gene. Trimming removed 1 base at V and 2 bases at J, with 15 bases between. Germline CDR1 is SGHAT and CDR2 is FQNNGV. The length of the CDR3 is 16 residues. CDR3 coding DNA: TGTGCCAGCAGCTTAGGCGTGGCAGGATCCACCTACGAGCAGTACTTC. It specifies CASSLGVAGSTYEQYF.

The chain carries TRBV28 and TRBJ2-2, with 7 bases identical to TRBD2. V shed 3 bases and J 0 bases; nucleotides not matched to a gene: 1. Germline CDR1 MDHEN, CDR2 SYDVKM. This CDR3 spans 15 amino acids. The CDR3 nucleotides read TGTGCCAGCAGTTTGAGCGGGGCGAACACCGGGGAGCTGTTTTTT. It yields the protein CASSLSGANTGELFF.

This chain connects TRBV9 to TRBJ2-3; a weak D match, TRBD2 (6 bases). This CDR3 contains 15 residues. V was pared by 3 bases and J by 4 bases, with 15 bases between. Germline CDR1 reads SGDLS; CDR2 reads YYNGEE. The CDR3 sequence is CASSAAAWGADTQYF. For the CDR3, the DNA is TGTGCCAGCAGCGCCGCAGCATGGGGGGCAGATACGCAGTATTTT.

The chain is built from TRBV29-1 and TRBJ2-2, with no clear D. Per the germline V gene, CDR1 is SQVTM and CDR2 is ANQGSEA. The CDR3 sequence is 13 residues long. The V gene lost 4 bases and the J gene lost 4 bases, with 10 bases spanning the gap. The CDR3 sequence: CSVARVGTGELFF. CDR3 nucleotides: TGCAGCGTTGCAAGGGTCGGCACCGGGGAGCTGTTTTTT.

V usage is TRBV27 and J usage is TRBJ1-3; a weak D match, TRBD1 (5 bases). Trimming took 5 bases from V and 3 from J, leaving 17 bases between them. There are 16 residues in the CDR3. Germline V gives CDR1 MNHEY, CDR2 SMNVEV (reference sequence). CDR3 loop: CASSPYWGDVGNTIYF. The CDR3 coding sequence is TGTGCCAGCAGTCCCTATTGGGGGGACGTTGGAAACACCATATATTTT.

The CDR3 is CASSQTSGEETQYF. CDR3 bases: TGCGCCAGCAGCCAGACTAGCGGGGAAGAGACCCAGTACTTC. V is TRBV5-1 and J is TRBJ2-5, with TRBD2 matching 11 bases. Germline assignment: CDR1 SGHRS and CDR2 YFSETQ. The ends lost 4 bases at V and 3 bases at J; junction bases unmatched: 2. The CDR3 runs to 14 residues.

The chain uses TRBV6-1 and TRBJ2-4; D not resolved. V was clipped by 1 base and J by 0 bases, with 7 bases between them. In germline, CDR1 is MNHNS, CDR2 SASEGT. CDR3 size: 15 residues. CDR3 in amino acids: CASSEEILAKNIQYF. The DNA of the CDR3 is TGTGCCAGCAGTGAAGAGATACTAGCCAAAAACATTCAGTACTTC.

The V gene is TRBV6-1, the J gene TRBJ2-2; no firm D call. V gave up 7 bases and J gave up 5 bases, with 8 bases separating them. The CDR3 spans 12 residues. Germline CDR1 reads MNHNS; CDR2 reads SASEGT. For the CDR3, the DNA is TGTGCCAGCAAGATGAGGACCGGGGAGCTGTTTTTT. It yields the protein CASKMRTGELFF.